This T cell receptor (beta chain) was sequenced in a study of persistence of HIV-infected CD4 T cells. Overall study: Suppressive ART had lasted a median of roughly eight years. Study results and limitations: TCR oligoclonality correlated with proviral oligoclonality in the same sorted populations. Bulk TCR data could not be restricted to HIV-1-infected CMV-responding cells.

The immunoSEQ assay was version 4, run in survey mode. Sequenced by immunoSEQ multiplex PCR; TCRdb stores in-frame clones only, minus some. This repertoire shows more than 30,000 clones, 82% found once; its top ten account for under 8%. Cells were stimulated with CMV-infected fibroblast lysates at 8.5 to 10 ug/mL. CD40L/CD69 double-negative CD45RO-high memory CD4+ T cells were collected. Comment on this clone: Its cognate antigen is unknown.

The CDR3 consists of 13 residues. Trimming took off 8 bases at V and 5 bases at J, with 15 bases between the two ends. Here the sequenced sample was CD4+ T cells sorted from PBMCs after 18-hour stimulation, taken from a patient who received antiretroviral therapy. The chain recombines TRBV12-3 or TRBV12-4 with TRBJ1-1, with D possibly matching TRBD1 (6 bases). The source is an adult woman with HIV who was CMV-seropositive. CDR3 sequence reads: CASSIGGKTEAFF. As DNA, the CDR3 is TGTGCCAGCTCCATAGGGGGGAAGACTGAAGCTTTCTTT.